Listed below are T cell receptor beta chains from one sample, sequenced in a study of human T cells and chemical hapten exposure. Via MiXCR, TCRdb re-called the RACE reads, giving one row per CDR3 protein. Of fewer than 100,000 distinct CDR3 sequences listed, 10% to 15% were seen once; the top ten hold about 3.5%. The sample consisted of whole blood, taken in connection with sensitization to the hapten diphenylcyclopropenone (DPC). Every receptor here comes from a woman aged 55-75 years with alopecia areata. Some clones in this sample may be carry-over from other donors' samples. Each CDR3 is given with its conserved first and last residue.

TRBV18	CASSPQVETQYF
TRBV11-2	CASSNEGTGELMEFF
TRBV20-1	CSARQGDGYTF
TRBV6-6	CASSYPTSSSYNEQFF
TRBV9	CASSPRVGSKNIQYF
TRBV19	CASSITGGGYGYTF
TRBV2	CASSEMAQIPSYEQYF
TRBV7-2	CASSLEGYTLFF
TRBV10-1	CASSRSPGLRTDTQYF
TRBV7-2	CASSFLFQKLFF
TRBV2	CASSGSLWGMNTEAFF
TRBV2	CASSGQGAGAFF
TRBV11-3	CASSLEGFGEQYF
TRBV12-3/TRBV12-4	CATLLGGTGELFF
TRBV6-4	CASSDSASGGANEQFF
TRBV6-2/TRBV6-3	CASETGHISNYEQYF
TRBV7-8	CASSLVGTGSGELFF
TRBV18	CASSPPLLAGQETQYF
TRBV18	CASSQGQGADNSPLHF
TRBV6-1	CASITGTGIGEQYF